Presented here are 18 T cell receptor beta chains from one specimen sequenced in a study of blood T cell repertoires in COVID-19. Assay: immunoSEQ multiplex PCR; the TCRdb copy retains only in-frame clones and omits some. The sample lists about 240,000 clones; roughly four fifths were seen once. Sequenced material: peripheral blood. These receptors were collected from a woman of 80 years or more with acute or convalescent COVID-19.

The rearrangement uses TRBV21-1 and TRBJ1-3; TRBD1, the table's D call, lacks a check against the DNA. TRBV21-1 is annotated as a pseudogene. The CDR3 contains 15 residues. The CDR3 coding sequence is TGTGCCAGCAGCATGAAGGACAACTCTGGAAACACCATATATTTT. Its protein product is CASSMKDNSGNTIYF.

CDR3 sequence: CASQGQVPNYGYTF. CDR3 sequence (DNA): TGTGCCAGCCAAGGACAGGTTCCTAACTATGGCTACACCTTC. The V gene is TRBV28, the J gene TRBJ1-2, with 7 bases aligning to TRBD1. Germline V lookup: CDR1 MDHEN, CDR2 SYDVKM. The CDR3 covers 14 residues. J lost 0 bases, V lost 8 bases, and 6 bases had no gene match.

The J gene is TRBJ1-4, the V gene TRBV27, with TRBD1 matching 8 bases. This CDR3 comprises 14 residues. Germline CDR1 MNHEY, CDR2 SMNVEV (reference sequence). J gave up 3 bases and V 9 bases, and 6 bases lay outside the gene matches. The CDR3 loop reads CARETGAPNEKLFF. DNA for the CDR3: TGTGCCAGGGAGACAGGGGCCCCTAATGAAAAACTGTTTTTT.

V gene TRBV18 combines with J gene TRBJ1-5, with 10 bases lining up with TRBD1. The trim removed 5 bases at V and 9 bases at J, leaving 7 bases unmatched. The CDR3 spans 14 residues. The germline CDR1 and CDR2 sequences are KGHSH and LQKENI. This CDR3 reads CASSRDRGVVPQHF. The CDR3 bases are TGTGCCAGCTCAAGGGACAGGGGAGTAGTGCCCCAGCATTTT.

The chain is built from TRBV9 and TRBJ1-3; TRBD1 aligns across 8 bases. The germline V gene encodes CDR1 SGDLS and CDR2 YYNGEE. V trimming: 4 bases; J trimming: 2 bases; junction bases outside the gene matches: 11. This CDR3 has 17 residues. The CDR3 region is CASSPLTGALAGNTIYF. CDR3 nucleotides: TGTGCCAGCAGCCCACTGACAGGGGCGTTAGCTGGAAACACCATATATTTT.

V usage is TRBV7-3 and J usage is TRBJ1-1; perhaps TRBD1 as D (5 bases). Germline V gene lookup returns CDR1 SGHTA and CDR2 FQGTGA. Trimming removed 5 bases from V and 1 base from J, with 11 bases in between. This CDR3 has 14 residues. The CDR3 sequence is CASSIGAGNTEAFF. The CDR3 DNA reads as TGTGCCAGCAGCATAGGGGCCGGGAACACTGAAGCTTTCTTT.

This clone appeared a few times. The rearrangement joins TRBV27 to TRBJ2-1, with TRBD1 matching over 9 bases. Germline V gives CDR1 MNHEY, CDR2 SMNVEV (reference sequence). V lost 8 bases, J lost 6 bases, and 8 bases stayed unmatched. The CDR3 is made up of 14 amino acids. CDR3 loop: CASGRDRARNEQFF. In DNA form, the CDR3 reads TGTGCCAGCGGACGGGACAGGGCACGCAATGAGCAGTTCTTC.

This clone is a singleton in its sample. The sample contains more than one DNA sequence encoding this CDR3. V gene TRBV5-6 combines with J gene TRBJ2-3, with 8 positions matching TRBD1. V lost 0 bases and J lost 6; bases outside the gene matches: 3. From germline, CDR1 is SGHDT and CDR2 YYEEEE. The CDR3 is made up of 14 amino acids. CDR3 DNA sequence: TGTGCCAGCAGCTTGGGCCAGGGGGCCGATACGCAGTATTTT. It is translated as CASSLGQGADTQYF.

The V gene is TRBV29-1, the J gene TRBJ2-1; D uncertain. The CDR3 runs 11 residues. Germline CDR1 reads SQVTM; CDR2 reads ANQGSEA. The ends were cut back, 2 bases at V and 7 bases at J, with 6 bases in the middle. The CDR3 nucleotides are TGCAGCGTTGAAATCACTAATGAGCAGTTCTTC. This encodes CSVEITNEQFF.

The chain couples TRBV25-1 to TRBJ2-7; D may be TRBD1 (6 bases). The CDR3 covers 14 residues. V was shortened by 9 bases and J by 1 base, with 16 bases between the two germline ends. Germline assignment: CDR1 MGHDK and CDR2 SYGVNS. The CDR3 DNA follows: TGTGCCAGTACCAGGGGTTCTGGTTCCTACGAGCAGTACTTC. This sequence encodes CASTRGSGSYEQYF.

This clone was observed once. The chain links TRBV3-1 (or the pseudogene TRBV3-2) to TRBJ2-5; 7 positions match TRBD1. Germline V gene data show CDR1 as LGHDT and CDR2 as YNNKEL (reference sequence). The CDR3 is 15 residues long. V trimming: 2 bases; J trimming: 5 bases; junction bases outside the gene matches: 8. The CDR3 nucleotides read TGTGCCAGCAGCCAAAGACAGGGTTCGGGGGAGACCCAGTACTTC. Protein product: CASSQRQGSGETQYF.

The chain combines TRBV28 with TRBJ2-1; 9 positions match TRBD2. There are 16 residues in the CDR3. Germline CDR1 and CDR2: MDHEN and SYDVKM. With V trimmed by 7 bases and J by 3 bases, 10 bases remained unmatched. CDR3 in amino acids: CASTSGLARFYNEQFF. DNA of the CDR3: TGTGCCAGCACTTCGGGACTAGCCAGATTCTACAATGAGCAGTTCTTC.

For the CDR3, the DNA is TGTGCCTGGAGGGGACTCAATGAGCAGTTCTTC. It encodes CAWRGLNEQFF. The chain carries TRBV30 and TRBJ2-1; the D gene is possibly TRBD2 (6 bases). V was clipped by 3 bases and J by 6 bases, with 6 bases between them. The CDR3 contains 11 residues. Germline V CDR1 and CDR2: GTSNPN, SVGIG (reference sequence).

The rearrangement joins TRBV2 to TRBJ1-1; TRBD1 matches 8 bases. The J segment lost 11 bases and the V segment lost 6 bases, leaving 11 bases of the junction unmatched. Per germline, CDR1 SNHLY and CDR2 FYNNEI. This CDR3 comprises 13 residues. CDR3 sequence reads: CASRPSDRVDAFF. In DNA, the CDR3 is TGTGCCAGCAGACCCTCGGACAGGGTCGATGCTTTCTTT.

V and J are TRBV7-8 and TRBJ2-6; no reliable D call. This CDR3 comprises 15 residues. Germline lookup yields CDR1 SGHVS and CDR2 FQNEAQ. V lost 1 base and J 0 bases, leaving 4 bases between the germline ends. The CDR3 region has the DNA TGTGCCAGCAGCTTAGACAACTCTGGGGCCAACGTCCTGACTTTC. Encoded protein: CASSLDNSGANVLTF. Full variable domain (outside the CDR3, taken from reference TRBV7-8 and TRBJ2-6): GAGVSQSPRYKVAKRGQDVALRCDPISGHVSLFWYQQALGQGPEFLTYFQNEAQLDKSGLPSDRFFAERPEGSVSTLKIQRTQQEDSAVYLCASSLDNSGANVLTFGAGSRLTVL.

This clone was seen more than once but under ten times. The chain joins TRBV4-1 to TRBJ2-7, with 8 bases matching TRBD1. The CDR3 covers 15 residues. Germline V lookup: CDR1 MGHRA, CDR2 YSYEKL. The V segment lost 3 bases and the J segment 6 bases; nucleotides outside the gene matches: 10. In nucleotides, the CDR3 is TGCGCCAGCAGCCAGAGACAGGGGCCACCTACCGAGCAGTACTTC. Translated, it gives CASSQRQGPPTEQYF.

The chain couples TRBV6-6 to TRBJ1-5; TRBD1 is a possible D gene (6 bases). V shed 5 bases and J shed 6 bases, with 11 bases lying between them. The CDR3 is 13 residues long. Germline CDR1 reads MNHNY; CDR2 reads SVGAGI (reference sequence). The DNA for the CDR3 is TGTGCCAGCAGTCAACAGGGCTTTCAGCCCCAGCATTTT. Protein product: CASSQQGFQPQHF.

The rearrangement links TRBV6-5 to TRBJ1-2; a weak D match, TRBD1 (6 bases). The CDR3 sequence is 15 residues long. Germline V gene data show CDR1 as MNHEY and CDR2 as SVGAGI. V lost 0 bases and J lost 6, with 14 bases in between. In nucleotides, the CDR3 is TGTGCCAGCAGTTACTCGTCCCCGTCAGGGGATGGCTACACCTTC. Its protein is CASSYSSPSGDGYTF.